The T cell receptor beta chain described here comes from a study of STAT5B mutations in CD4+ large granular lymphocyte leukemia. Generated by immunoSEQ multiplex PCR, the TCRdb table keeps only in-frame clones and is missing some. The data hold 30,000 or so clones, with 75% to 85% observed a single time. Trimming pared 0 bases from V and 6 bases from J, leaving 8 bases between. Germline CDR1 is LGHNA and CDR2 is YSLEER. This CDR3 region has 14 residues. General study points: About a quarter of private leukemic clonotypes occurred rarely in other patients' non-leukemic repertoires.

Comment on this clone: Its matching antigen is unknown.

The sequence derives from a human donor in good health. Specimen: CD4+ T cells from blood buffy coats. The chain employs TRBV4-3 and TRBJ2-2; D is ambiguous. The CDR3 spells CASSQERLSGELFF. In DNA form, the CDR3 reads TGCGCCAGCAGCCAAGAAAGGTTGTCCGGGGAGCTGTTTTTT.